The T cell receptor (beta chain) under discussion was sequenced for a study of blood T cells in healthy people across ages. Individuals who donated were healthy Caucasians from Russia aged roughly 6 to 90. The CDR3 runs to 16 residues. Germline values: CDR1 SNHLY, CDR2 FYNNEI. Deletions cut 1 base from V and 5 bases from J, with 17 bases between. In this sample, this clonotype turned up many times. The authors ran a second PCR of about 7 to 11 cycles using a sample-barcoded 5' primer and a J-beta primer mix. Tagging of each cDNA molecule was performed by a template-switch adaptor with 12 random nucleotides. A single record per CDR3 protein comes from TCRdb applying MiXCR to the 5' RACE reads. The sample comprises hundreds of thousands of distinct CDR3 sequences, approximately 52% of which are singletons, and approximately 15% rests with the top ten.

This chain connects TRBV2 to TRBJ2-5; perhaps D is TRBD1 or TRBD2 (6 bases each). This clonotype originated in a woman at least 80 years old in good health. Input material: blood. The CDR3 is CASSEVRGQVLETQYF. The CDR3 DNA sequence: TGTGCCAGCAGTGAAGTCCGGGGGCAGGTTTTGGAGACCCAGTACTTC.